A selection of T cell receptor beta chains follows, all from one sample in a study of blood T cells in healthy people across ages. TCRdb recomputed calls from the 5' RACE reads with MiXCR, one row per CDR3 protein. This sample has more than 600,000 distinct CDR3 sequences; approximately 25% occur once, and the top ten carry roughly 9%. Another study also made use of these data, one on T cells of mothers and their children.

The sample was blood. The receptors were gathered from a boy aged 5-17 years in good health. CDR3s include the opening cysteine and the closing phenylalanine or tryptophan. A D gene is named only where the DNA matches it firmly. Clone size is given for some rows only: seen once, a few or many times, or a class if the clone is expanded.

>few|TRBJ2-1|.|TRBV20-1
TGCAGTGCTAGAGACAGGGTTAGTAATGAGCAGTTCTTC
CSARDRVSNEQFF
>.|TRBJ2-7|.|TRBV7-6
TGTGCCAGCAGCTTGCATCGCGGAGCCTACGAGCAGTACTTC
CASSLHRGAYEQYF
>.|TRBJ2-7|.|TRBV5-1
TGCGCCAGCAGAGGGGAGGACAGAGACTACGAGCAGTACTTC
CASRGEDRDYEQYF
>few|TRBJ2-7|.|TRBV7-2
TGTGCCAGCAGCTTGAGGGGCCGGGCTGTGGACGAGCAGTACTTC
CASSLRGRAVDEQYF
>.|TRBJ2-5|.|TRBV11-3
TGTGCCGGCAGCCCTCCCCCGGGACCGGAGACCCAGTACTTC
CAGSPPPGPETQYF
>.|TRBJ2-1|TRBD1|TRBV11-2
TGTGCCAGCCGTGCCGGGACAGGTCGCCATGAGCAGTTCTTC
CASRAGTGRHEQFF
>few|TRBJ2-5|TRBD1|TRBV9
TGTGCCAGCAGCGAGGGGGACAGGGGGATAATAGTGGAGACCCAGTACTTC
CASSEGDRGIIVETQYF
>many|TRBJ2-1|TRBD2|TRBV27
TGTGCCAGCAGATTTTTAGCGGGGGATGGGAATGAGCAGTTCTTC
CASRFLAGDGNEQFF
>.|TRBJ2-3|TRBD2|TRBV7-8
TGTGCCAGCAGCTTAGTCGGGAGCGGGGCAGATACGCAGTATTTT
CASSLVGSGADTQYF
>.|TRBJ1-2|.|TRBV11-2
TGTGCCAGCAGTTTCAGGCCAAACTATGGCTACACCTTC
CASSFRPNYGYTF
>.|TRBJ2-7|.|TRBV7-9
TGTGCCAGCAGCACCTGGACAGCGAACTACGAGCAGTACTTC
CASSTWTANYEQYF
>.|TRBJ2-3|.|TRBV6-4
TGTGCCAGCAGTGAGGCTTCTAGCACAGATACGCAGTATTTT
CASSEASSTDTQYF
>few|TRBJ2-1|.|TRBV11-1
TGTGCCAGCAGCTTAGCGATTCTTTATGTCTCCGGGGGCGATACCTACAATGAGCAGTTCTTC
CASSLAILYVSGGDTYNEQFF
>few|TRBJ1-1|.|TRBV24-1
TGTGCCACCAGTGATTTTACAGGAGAAGCTTTCTTT
CATSDFTGEAFF
>.|TRBJ2-7|.|TRBV7-8
TGTGCCAGCAGCTTAGAGGGCAACTACGAGCAGTACTTC
CASSLEGNYEQYF
>.|TRBJ2-7|.|TRBV28
TGTGCCAGCAGTCTCCGGGACGGGTACTACGAGCAGTACTTC
CASSLRDGYYEQYF
>.|TRBJ2-1|.|TRBV20-1
TGCAGTGCTAAGGAGTATGAGCAGTTCTTC
CSAKEYEQFF
>.|TRBJ1-1|.|TRBV20-1
TGCAGTGCAAGCGGGGGGCGGGGTGGCTACTCTGAAGCTTTCTTT
CSASGGRGGYSEAFF
>.|TRBJ1-2|.|TRBV12-3/TRBV12-4
TGTGCCAGCAGTTTTAGGACACTCTATGGCTACACCTTC
CASSFRTLYGYTF
>once|TRBJ2-5|.|TRBV20-1
TGCAGTGCCCGTAGGACAGTTCAAGAGACCCAGTACTTC
CSARRTVQETQYF
>.|TRBJ1-6|TRBD1|TRBV5-1
TGCGCCAGCAGCTTCGGACAGGTGGAAGATTCACCCCTCCACTTT
CASSFGQVEDSPLHF
>many|TRBJ2-5|.|TRBV12-3/TRBV12-4
TGTGCCAGCAGCTTAGCGCGAGAGCAGTACTTC
CASSLAREQYF
>.|TRBJ2-2|.|TRBV4-3
TGCGCCAGCAGCCAAGAAGACATCCCCGGGGAGCTGTTTTTT
CASSQEDIPGELFF
>.|TRBJ2-2|.|TRBV6-1
TGTGCCAGCAGTGGGACAGCCACCGGGGAGCTGTTTTTT
CASSGTATGELFF
>few|TRBJ2-7|.|TRBV27
TGTGCCAGCAGAACAGGGAACACCTACGAGCAGTACTTC
CASRTGNTYEQYF
>.|TRBJ1-3|.|TRBV11-2
TGTGCCAGCAGCTTCATAGGGTACCAGGAGGGAAACACCATATATTTT
CASSFIGYQEGNTIYF
>few|TRBJ2-7|.|TRBV21-1
TGTGCCAGCAGCAAAGTTGGTAGCGGGAGGGAGCAGTACTTC
CASSKVGSGREQYF
>.|TRBJ2-7|TRBD1|TRBV2
TGTGCCAGCAGTGAATATCAACCGGGACAGGCCTACGAGCAGTACTTC
CASSEYQPGQAYEQYF
>.|TRBJ2-7|.|TRBV4-1
TGCGCCAGCAGCCAAGATCGGGCGGCGACCTACGAGCAGTACTTC
CASSQDRAATYEQYF
>.|TRBJ2-2|TRBD2|TRBV12-5
TGTGCTAGTGGTTTGGTACGGACTAGCTGGAACACCGGGGAGCTGTTTTTT
CASGLVRTSWNTGELFF
>few|TRBJ2-1|TRBD2|TRBV7-3
TGTGCCAGCAGCCCGGGACTAGGACAGAACAATGAGCGGTTCTTC
CASSPGLGQNNERFF
>once|TRBJ2-5|.|TRBV29-1
TGCAGCGTTGGTATGACCCATGGAGAGACCCAGTACTTC
CSVGMTHGETQYF
>few|TRBJ1-2|.|TRBV27
TGTGCCAGCAGGGAGGAGCGTGAGGTCGGCTACACCTTC
CASREEREVGYTF
>.|TRBJ2-2|.|TRBV24-1
TGTGCCACCAGTGATTTGGCGACAGGGGAGCTGTTTTTT
CATSDLATGELFF
>.|TRBJ2-5|.|TRBV7-3
TGTGCCAGCAGCTCCACTAGCACGGGGACCCAGTACTTC
CASSSTSTGTQYF
>few|TRBJ2-3|TRBD2|TRBV2
TGTGCCAGGAGGACTAGTCGCCAGTCCACAGATACGCAGTATTTT
CARRTSRQSTDTQYF
>.|TRBJ2-1|TRBD2|TRBV4-3
TGCGCCAGCAGCCAAGATGGGCTAGCGGGGACCAATGAGCAGTTCTTC
CASSQDGLAGTNEQFF
>few|TRBJ2-3|TRBD2|TRBV7-2
TGTGCCAGCAGCTTAGCGGGGACTAACGCTGGAGATACGCAGTATTTT
CASSLAGTNAGDTQYF
>.|TRBJ2-7|TRBD2|TRBV11-2
TGTGCCAGCAGCTCTATTAGCGGGAGGGACTACGAGCAGTACTTC
CASSSISGRDYEQYF
>.|TRBJ2-1|TRBD2|TRBV28
TGTGCCAGCCTAATGAGCGGGAGGGATAATGAGCAGTTCTTC
CASLMSGRDNEQFF
>few|TRBJ2-2|.|TRBV7-9
TGTGCCAGCAGCAACCCTGACAGGATGAACACCGGGGAGCTGTTTTTT
CASSNPDRMNTGELFF
>few|TRBJ2-1|TRBD2|TRBV20-1
TGCAGTGCTAGCGGGAGGGCCGCCTACAATGAGCAGTTCTTC
CSASGRAAYNEQFF
>.|TRBJ2-7|TRBD1|TRBV20-1
TGCAGTGCTAGGAGGACAGGGGCCTACGAGCAGTACTTC
CSARRTGAYEQYF
>.|TRBJ2-1|.|TRBV21-1
TGTGCCAGCAGCAAAGAACGGACCCAAGGGACTCACAATGAGCAGTTCTTC
CASSKERTQGTHNEQFF
>.|TRBJ2-1|TRBD1|TRBV7-9
TGTGCCAGCAGCCCGACGTCGGGACAGGGGTACAATGAGCAGTTCTTC
CASSPTSGQGYNEQFF
>.|TRBJ1-2|.|TRBV7-2
TGTGCCAGCAGCTTACTCTCAGGGGCGCTTAACTATGGCTACACCTTC
CASSLLSGALNYGYTF
>.|TRBJ2-7|.|TRBV27
TGTGCCAGCAGTCCTTTAGTCGCCTACGAGCAGTACTTC
CASSPLVAYEQYF
>.|TRBJ2-5|.|TRBV21-1
TGTGCCAGCAGCAACGGAGGACAGGGTTTTAGGTTAGCAGAGACCCAGTACTTC
CASSNGGQGFRLAETQYF
>few|TRBJ2-4|TRBD1|TRBV28
TGTGCCAGCAGTCCCAGCACCGGGACAGGGTTAGCCAAAAACATTCAGTACTTC
CASSPSTGTGLAKNIQYF
>.|TRBJ2-1|.|TRBV6-5
TGTGCCAGCAGTTACTCGCTTCCCGCCTACAATGAGCAGTTCTTC
CASSYSLPAYNEQFF
>few|TRBJ2-1|TRBD1|TRBV5-6
TGTGCCAGCAGCTGGGGACAGGGGTTGAGCGATGAGCAGTTCTTC
CASSWGQGLSDEQFF
>few|TRBJ1-2|.|TRBV27
TGTGCCAGCAGCCCGAAAGCTAACTATGGCTACACCTTC
CASSPKANYGYTF
>.|TRBJ2-1|.|TRBV28
TGTGCCAGCAGTTTTCGGGCGAGGGGCAATGAGCAGTTCTTC
CASSFRARGNEQFF
>.|TRBJ2-5|.|TRBV6-5
TGTGCCAGCAGTTACTATACTAGTGGGAGATTAGAGACCCAGTACTTC
CASSYYTSGRLETQYF